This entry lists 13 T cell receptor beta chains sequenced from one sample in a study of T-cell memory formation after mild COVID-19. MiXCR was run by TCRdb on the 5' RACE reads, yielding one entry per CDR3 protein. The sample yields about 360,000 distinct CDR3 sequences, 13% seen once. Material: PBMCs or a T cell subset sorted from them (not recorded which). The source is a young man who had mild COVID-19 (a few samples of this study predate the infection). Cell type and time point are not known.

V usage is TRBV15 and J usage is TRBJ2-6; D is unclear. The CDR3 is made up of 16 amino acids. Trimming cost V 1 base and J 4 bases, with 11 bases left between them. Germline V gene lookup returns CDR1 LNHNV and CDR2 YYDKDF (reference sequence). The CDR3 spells CATSRVKGSGANVLTF. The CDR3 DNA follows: TGTGCCACCAGCAGAGTGAAGGGTTCGGGGGCCAACGTCCTGACTTTC.

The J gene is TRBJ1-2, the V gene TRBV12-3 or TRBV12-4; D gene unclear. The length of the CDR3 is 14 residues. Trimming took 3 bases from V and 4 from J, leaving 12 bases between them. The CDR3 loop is CASSFGRNTYGYTF. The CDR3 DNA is TGTGCCAGCAGTTTCGGAAGGAATACCTATGGCTACACCTTC.

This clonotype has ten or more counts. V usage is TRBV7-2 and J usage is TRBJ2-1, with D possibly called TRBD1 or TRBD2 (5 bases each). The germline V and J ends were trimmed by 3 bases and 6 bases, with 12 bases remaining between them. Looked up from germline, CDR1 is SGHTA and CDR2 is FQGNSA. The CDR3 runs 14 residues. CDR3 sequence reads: CASSFSVGVNEQFF. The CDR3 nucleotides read TGTGCCAGCAGCTTCTCAGTGGGGGTCAATGAGCAGTTCTTC.

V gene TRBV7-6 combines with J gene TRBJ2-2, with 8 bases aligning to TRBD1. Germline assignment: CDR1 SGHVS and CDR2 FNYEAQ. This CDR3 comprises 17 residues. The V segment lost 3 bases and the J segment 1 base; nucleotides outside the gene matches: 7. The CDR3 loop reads CASSLRPGTGNTGELFF. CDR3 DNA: TGTGCCAGCAGCTTGCGTCCCGGGACAGGGAACACCGGGGAGCTGTTTTTT.

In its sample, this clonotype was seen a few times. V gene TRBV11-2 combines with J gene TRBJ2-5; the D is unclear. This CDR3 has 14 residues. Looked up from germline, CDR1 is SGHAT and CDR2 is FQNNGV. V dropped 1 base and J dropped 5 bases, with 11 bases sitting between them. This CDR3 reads CASSLGGPGETQYF. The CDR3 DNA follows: TGTGCCAGCAGCTTAGGGGGTCCCGGGGAGACCCAGTACTTC.

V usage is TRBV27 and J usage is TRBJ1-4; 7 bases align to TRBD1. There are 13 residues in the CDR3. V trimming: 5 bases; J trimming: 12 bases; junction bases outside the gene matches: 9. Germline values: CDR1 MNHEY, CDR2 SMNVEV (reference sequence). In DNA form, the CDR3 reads TGTGCCAGCAGTACAAACAGGGGAGGGGAACTGTTTTTT. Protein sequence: CASSTNRGGELFF.

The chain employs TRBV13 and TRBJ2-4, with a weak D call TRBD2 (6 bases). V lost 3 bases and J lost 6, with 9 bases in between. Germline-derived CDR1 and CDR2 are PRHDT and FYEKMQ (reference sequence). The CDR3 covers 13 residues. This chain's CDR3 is CASSFPGGNIQYF. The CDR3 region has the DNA TGTGCCAGCAGCTTCCCCGGGGGAAACATTCAGTACTTC.

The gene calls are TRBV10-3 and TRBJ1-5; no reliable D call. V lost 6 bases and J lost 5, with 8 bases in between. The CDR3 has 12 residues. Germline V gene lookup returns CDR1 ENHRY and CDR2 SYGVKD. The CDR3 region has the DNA TGTGCCATCAGCCAGGAGTATCAGCCCCAGCATTTT. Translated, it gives CAISQEYQPQHF.

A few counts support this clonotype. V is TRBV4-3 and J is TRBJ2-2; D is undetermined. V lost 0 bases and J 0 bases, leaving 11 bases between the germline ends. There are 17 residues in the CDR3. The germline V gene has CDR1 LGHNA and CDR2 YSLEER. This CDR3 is CASSQDSLSANTGELFF. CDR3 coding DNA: TGCGCCAGCAGCCAAGATTCCCTGAGCGCGAACACCGGGGAGCTGTTTTTT.

The CDR3 loop is CASSLTRQNTEAFF. CDR3 nucleotides: TGCGCCAGCAGCTTGACCAGACAGAACACTGAAGCTTTCTTT. The rearrangement joins TRBV5-1 to TRBJ1-1; D uncertain. Germline V gene sequence: CDR1 SGHRS, CDR2 YFSETQ. The CDR3 is 14 residues long. Trimming stripped 1 base from V and 1 base from J, with 8 bases between.

DNA for the CDR3: TGTGCCAGCAGTTACTCGACTAGCGGGGGGGCAGGGACCCAGTACTTC. As protein: CASSYSTSGGAGTQYF. This chain joins TRBV6-5 and TRBJ2-5; TRBD2 matches 14 bases. Losses at the gene ends were 0 bases for V and 7 bases for J; bases not matched to a gene: 4. The CDR3 sequence is 16 residues long. Germline V gene lookup returns CDR1 MNHEY and CDR2 SVGAGI.

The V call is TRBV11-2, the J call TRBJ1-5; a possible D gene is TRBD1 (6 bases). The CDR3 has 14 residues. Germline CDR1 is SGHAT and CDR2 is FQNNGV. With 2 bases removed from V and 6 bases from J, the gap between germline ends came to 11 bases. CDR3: CASSLTGAVQPQHF. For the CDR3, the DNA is TGTGCCAGCAGCTTAACGGGGGCGGTTCAGCCCCAGCATTTT.

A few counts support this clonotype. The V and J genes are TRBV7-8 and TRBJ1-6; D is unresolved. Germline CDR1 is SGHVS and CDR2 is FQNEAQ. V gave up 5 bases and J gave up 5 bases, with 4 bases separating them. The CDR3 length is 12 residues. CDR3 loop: CASSENNSPLHF. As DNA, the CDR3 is TGTGCCAGCAGCGAAAATAATTCACCCCTCCACTTT.